The clone carrying this T cell receptor (beta chain) showed up just once. RNA totalling roughly 0.45 to 1 ug underwent reverse transcription with random hexamers. One entry per CDR3 protein results from TCRdb running MiXCR on the immunoSEQ multiplex PCR reads. The sample has around 220,000 distinct CDR3 sequences; about 90% are singletons. This record comes from a study of CD8 T cells in Susac syndrome. Trimming took 4 bases from V and 4 from J; bases not matched to a gene: 9. This CDR3 has 17 amino acids. Germline loops: CDR1 LGHNA, CDR2 YSLEER. The genes are TRBV4-3 and TRBJ2-1, with 11 bases matching TRBD2. Sequencing used CD8+ T cells from PBMCs. The receptor comes from a human donor with multiple sclerosis. The CDR3 nucleotides are TGCGCCAGCAGCCTAATAGCGGGAGGGCCGCAATACAATGAGCAGTTCTTC. Its protein product is CASSLIAGGPQYNEQFF.